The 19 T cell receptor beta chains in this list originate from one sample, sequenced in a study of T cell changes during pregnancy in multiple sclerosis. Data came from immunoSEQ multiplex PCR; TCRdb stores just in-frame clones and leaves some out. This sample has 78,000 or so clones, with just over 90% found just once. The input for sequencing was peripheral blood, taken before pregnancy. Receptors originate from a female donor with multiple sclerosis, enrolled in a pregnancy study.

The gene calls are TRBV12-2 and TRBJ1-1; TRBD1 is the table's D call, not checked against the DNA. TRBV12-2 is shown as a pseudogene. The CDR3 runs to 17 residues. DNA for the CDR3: TGTGCAAGTCGCTTAGCCGACAAGGTCCCCATGAACACTGAAGCTTTCTTT. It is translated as CASRLADKVPMNTEAFF.

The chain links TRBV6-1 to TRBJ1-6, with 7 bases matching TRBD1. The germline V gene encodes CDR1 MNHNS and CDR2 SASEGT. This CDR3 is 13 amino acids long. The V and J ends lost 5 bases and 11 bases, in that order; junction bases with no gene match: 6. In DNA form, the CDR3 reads TGTGCCAGCAGTACCCAGGACAGGACACCCCTCCACTTT. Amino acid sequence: CASSTQDRTPLHF.

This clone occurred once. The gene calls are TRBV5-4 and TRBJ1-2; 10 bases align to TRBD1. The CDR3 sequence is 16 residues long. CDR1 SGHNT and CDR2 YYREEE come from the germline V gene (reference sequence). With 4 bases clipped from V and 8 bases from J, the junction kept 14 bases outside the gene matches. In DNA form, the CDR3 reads TGTGCCAGCAGCGGAATCGGCGGGGACAGGGGTCGAGGCTACACCTTC. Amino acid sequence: CASSGIGGDRGRGYTF.

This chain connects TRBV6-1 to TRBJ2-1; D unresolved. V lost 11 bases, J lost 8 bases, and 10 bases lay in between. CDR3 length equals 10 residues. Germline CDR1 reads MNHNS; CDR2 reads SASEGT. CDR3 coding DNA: TGTGCCCCACCCGTAGATGAGCAGTTCTTC. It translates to CAPPVDEQFF.

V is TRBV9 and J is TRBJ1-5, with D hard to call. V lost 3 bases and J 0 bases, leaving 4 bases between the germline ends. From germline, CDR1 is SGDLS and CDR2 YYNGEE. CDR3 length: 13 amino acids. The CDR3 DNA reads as TGTGCCAGCAGCGCTTATAGCAATCAGCCCCAGCATTTT. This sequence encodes CASSAYSNQPQHF.

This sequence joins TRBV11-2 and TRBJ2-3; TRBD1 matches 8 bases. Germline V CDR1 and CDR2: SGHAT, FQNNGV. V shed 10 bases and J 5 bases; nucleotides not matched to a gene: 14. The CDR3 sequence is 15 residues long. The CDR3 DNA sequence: TGTGCCACCGAAGGAACAGGGGGAATAGGAGATACGCAGTATTTT. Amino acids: CATEGTGGIGDTQYF.

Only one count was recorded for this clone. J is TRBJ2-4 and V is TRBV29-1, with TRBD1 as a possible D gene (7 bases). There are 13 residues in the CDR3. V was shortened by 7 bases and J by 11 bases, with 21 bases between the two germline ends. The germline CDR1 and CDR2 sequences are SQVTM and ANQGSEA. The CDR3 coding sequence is TGCAGCGGCCTAAATCCACAGGGGACTCTTCAGTACTTC. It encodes CSGLNPQGTLQYF.

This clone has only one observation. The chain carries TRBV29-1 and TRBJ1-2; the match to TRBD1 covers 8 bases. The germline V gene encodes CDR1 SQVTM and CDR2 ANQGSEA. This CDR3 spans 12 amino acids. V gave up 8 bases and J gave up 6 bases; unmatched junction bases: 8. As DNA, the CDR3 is TGCAGCTTCCACTCAGGGGGCGATGGCTACACCTTC. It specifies CSFHSGGDGYTF.

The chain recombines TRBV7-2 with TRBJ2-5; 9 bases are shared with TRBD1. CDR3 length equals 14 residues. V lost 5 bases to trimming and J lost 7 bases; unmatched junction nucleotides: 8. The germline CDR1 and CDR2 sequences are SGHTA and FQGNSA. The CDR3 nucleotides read TGTGCCAGCAGCCCCGGGACAGGGAGGCCGACCCAGTACTTC. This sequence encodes CASSPGTGRPTQYF.

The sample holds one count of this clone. CDR3: CASSWTGPGQPQHF. CDR3 sequence (DNA): TGTGCCAGCAGTTGGACAGGGCCGGGTCAGCCCCAGCATTTT. The chain links TRBV27 to TRBJ1-5; 8 nucleotides match TRBD1. J lost 6 bases, V lost 4 bases, and 5 bases had no gene match. The CDR3 length is 14 residues. Germline CDR1 is MNHEY and CDR2 is SMNVEV (reference sequence).

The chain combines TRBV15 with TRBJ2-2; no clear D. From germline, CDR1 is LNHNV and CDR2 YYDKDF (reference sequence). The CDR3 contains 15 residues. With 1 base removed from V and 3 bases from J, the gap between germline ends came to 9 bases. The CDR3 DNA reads TGTGCCACCAGCAGAGCCGTATTTGACACCGGGGAGCTGTTTTTT. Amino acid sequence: CATSRAVFDTGELFF.

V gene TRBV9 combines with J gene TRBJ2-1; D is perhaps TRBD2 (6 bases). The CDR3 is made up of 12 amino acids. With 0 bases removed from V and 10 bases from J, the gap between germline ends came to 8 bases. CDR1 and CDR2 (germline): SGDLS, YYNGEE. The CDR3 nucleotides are TGTGCCAGCAGCGTAGGGGGGGAGGAGCAGTTCTTC. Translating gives CASSVGGEEQFF.

The CDR3 spells CASSPGTEYNSPLHF. The CDR3 DNA sequence: TGTGCCAGCAGCCCGGGGACAGAATATAATTCACCCCTCCACTTT. The V and J genes are TRBV11-2 and TRBJ1-6; the match to TRBD1 covers 7 bases. The CDR3 contains 15 residues. The germline CDR1 and CDR2 sequences are SGHAT and FQNNGV. The V and J ends lost 5 bases and 4 bases, in that order; junction bases with no gene match: 5. The entire variable domain, with the rest obtained from reference TRBV11-2 and TRBJ1-6, is as follows: EAGVAQSPRYKIIEKRQSVAFWCNPISGHATLYWYQQILGQGPKLLIQFQNNGVVDDSQLPKDRFSAERLKGVDSTLKIQPAKLEDSAVYLCASSPGTEYNSPLHFGNGTRLTVT.

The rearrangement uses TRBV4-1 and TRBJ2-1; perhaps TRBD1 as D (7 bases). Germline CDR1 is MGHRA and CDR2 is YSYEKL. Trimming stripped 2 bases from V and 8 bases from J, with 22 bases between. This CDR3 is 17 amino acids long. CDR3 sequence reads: CASSQTISSEGADEQFF. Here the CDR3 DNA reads TGCGCCAGCAGCCAAACGATATCTAGCGAGGGGGCCGATGAGCAGTTCTTC.

CDR3 DNA sequence: TGTGCCAGCAGTGACTCCGGTCTTAGCAATCAGCCCCAGCATTTT. Its protein is CASSDSGLSNQPQHF. The rearrangement links TRBV2 to TRBJ1-5; D gene ambiguous. V was clipped by 3 bases and J by 0 bases, with 9 bases between them. The CDR3 consists of 15 residues. In germline, CDR1 is SNHLY, CDR2 FYNNEI.

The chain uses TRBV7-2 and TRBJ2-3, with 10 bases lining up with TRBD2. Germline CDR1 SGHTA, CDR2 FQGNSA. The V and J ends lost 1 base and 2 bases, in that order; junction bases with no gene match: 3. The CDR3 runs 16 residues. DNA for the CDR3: TGTGCCAGCAGCTTAGTAGCGGGGGGCCTCACAGATACGCAGTATTTT. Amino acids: CASSLVAGGLTDTQYF. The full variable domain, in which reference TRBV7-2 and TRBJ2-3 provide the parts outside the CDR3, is GAGVSQSPSNKVTEKGKDVELRCDPISGHTALYWYRQSLGQGLEFLIYFQGNSAPDKSGLPSDRFSAERTGGSVSTLTIQRTQQEDSAVYLCASSLVAGGLTDTQYFGPGTRLTVL.

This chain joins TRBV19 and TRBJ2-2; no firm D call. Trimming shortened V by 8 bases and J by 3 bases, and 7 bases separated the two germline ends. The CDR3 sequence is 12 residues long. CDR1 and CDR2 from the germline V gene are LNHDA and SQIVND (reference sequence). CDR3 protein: CASRRHTGELFF. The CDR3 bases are TGTGCCAGTCGGAGACACACCGGGGAGCTGTTTTTT.

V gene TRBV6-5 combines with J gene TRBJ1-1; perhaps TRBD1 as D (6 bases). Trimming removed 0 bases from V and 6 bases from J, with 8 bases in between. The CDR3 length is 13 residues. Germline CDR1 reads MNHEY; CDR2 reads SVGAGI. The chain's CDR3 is CASSYSKGAEAFF. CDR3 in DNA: TGTGCCAGCAGTTACTCAAAGGGGGCTGAAGCTTTCTTT.

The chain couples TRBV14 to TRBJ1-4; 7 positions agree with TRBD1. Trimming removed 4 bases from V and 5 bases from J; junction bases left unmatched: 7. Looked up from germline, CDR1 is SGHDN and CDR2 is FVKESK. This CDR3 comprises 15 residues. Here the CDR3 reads CASSPYRGENEKLFF. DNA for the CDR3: TGTGCCAGCAGCCCCTACAGGGGTGAAAATGAAAAACTGTTTTTT.